This T cell receptor beta chain was recovered during a study of cytomegalovirus exposure and HLA in healthy donors. Study-level information: Within an early data release were tens of millions of unique TCRs drawn from HLA-typed donors. Study observations and caveats: Roughly uniform depth of sequencing across donors was assumed in presence/absence analyses. Several of the most significant clusters appeared linked to common viral pathogens, based on a later analysis.

Points on this clone: The antigen remains undetermined.

Both 60 Vbeta primers and 13 Jbeta primers went into the PCR. Here immunoSEQ multiplex PCR was the method, and the copy in TCRdb shows in-frame clones only, minus some. The table includes some 150,000 clones, 65% to 80% detected once. V dropped 6 bases and J dropped 0; count of bases not matched to a gene: 4. Germline V gene sequence: CDR1 MNHEY, CDR2 SMNVEV (reference sequence). This CDR3 region has 14 residues. This sequence joins TRBV27 and TRBJ2-7; 8 bases are shared with TRBD2. The TCR originated in a woman aged 35 to 49 in good health and CMV-seronegative. Material for sequencing was PBMCs. The CDR3: CASSAGGPSYEQYF. The CDR3 DNA is TGTGCCAGCAGCGCGGGGGGCCCCTCCTACGAGCAGTACTTC.